These 5 T cell receptor beta chains were all obtained from the same sample, sequenced in a study of T cells after yellow fever vaccination. One entry per CDR3 protein results from TCRdb running MiXCR on the 5' RACE reads. The sample lists around 320,000 distinct CDR3 sequences, 3.5% to 5% occurring once. Sequencing was performed on PBMCs, taken 15 days after the yellow fever booster vaccination. All receptors come from a man younger than 30 who received the YFV17D yellow fever vaccine.

This clonotype was found many times. V gene TRBV6-2 or TRBV6-3 combines with J gene TRBJ1-4; D is uncertain. The CDR3 contains 13 residues. Trimming shortened V by 7 bases and J by 8 bases, and 14 bases separated the two germline ends. The germline CDR1 and CDR2 sequences are MNHEY and SVGEGT. Here the CDR3 DNA reads TGTGCCAGCATCGGGCACACGGACGAAAAACTGTTTTTT. This gives the protein CASIGHTDEKLFF.

This clonotype was seen more than once but under ten times. The chain combines TRBV20-1 with TRBJ2-3; the D gene is possibly TRBD2 (6 bases). The germline V gene has CDR1 DFQATT and CDR2 SNEGSKA (reference sequence). The CDR3 contains 16 residues. With 3 bases removed from V and 4 bases from J, the gap between germline ends came to 20 bases. DNA for the CDR3: TGCAGTGCTAGCCCCTTCACTAGCTTATCCGCAGATACGCAGTATTTT. Its translation is CSASPFTSLSADTQYF.

Many counts were recorded for this clonotype. The chain recombines TRBV20-1 with TRBJ1-1; D remains ambiguous. The length of the CDR3 is 13 residues. With 3 bases removed from V and 0 bases from J, the gap between germline ends came to 8 bases. CDR1 is DFQATT, CDR2 SNEGSKA, per germline (reference sequence). The CDR3 region has the DNA TGCAGTGCTAGTTTAGACATGAACACTGAAGCTTTCTTT. Protein sequence: CSASLDMNTEAFF.

This clonotype was picked up many times. The chain links TRBV20-1 to TRBJ2-3; D not resolved. The CDR3 covers 14 residues. CDR1 DFQATT and CDR2 SNEGSKA come from the germline V gene (reference sequence). The V end lost 0 bases, the J end lost 1 base, and 8 bases lay between the germline ends. CDR3 protein: CSAREVERTDTQYF. In DNA, the CDR3 is TGCAGTGCTAGAGAAGTAGAGCGCACAGATACGCAGTATTTT.

This clonotype was seen ten or more times. This chain uses TRBV11-2 with TRBJ2-2; D might be TRBD1 (6 bases). Germline V gene lookup returns CDR1 SGHAT and CDR2 FQNNGV. V dropped 1 base and J dropped 3 bases, with 9 bases sitting between them. This CDR3 contains 15 residues. CDR3 region: CASSLGSGDTGELFF. The CDR3 DNA is TGTGCCAGCAGCTTAGGGTCAGGGGACACCGGGGAGCTGTTTTTT.